This TCR beta chain was captured by sequencing in a study of cytomegalovirus exposure and HLA in healthy donors (dated by TCRdb to about 2017). With regard to the full study: According to a later analysis, the roughly 130 validation repertoires were produced on the same platform as the 700 or so repertoires of the first cohort. The study aimed to test whether signatures of past pathogen exposure could be identified by cataloging public T cell receptors. A separate validation cohort of approximately 130 different subjects was used in addition to the roughly 620-subject first cohort. To predict cytomegalovirus infection status, the study combined high-throughput TCR immunosequencing, statistical association of individual TCRs with disease status, and machine learning.

In the case of this clone: It has no known antigen specificity. Within one base of it there is no much larger clone, and no base qualities were kept.

The receptor library was made with the immunoSEQ multiplex PCR assay. The original pipeline was this. A statistical classification framework was built to diagnose cytomegalovirus status from the catalog of TCR beta chain sequences. The source is immuneACCESS, and TCRdb retained only in-frame sequences with V and J called. Part of the clones is not carried over; for the studies checked, unresolved V genes explain less than half of this, and the remainder is unexplained. The V and J calls and clone size come from that table; D and trimming were worked out from the DNA. The sample data list about 120,000 clones, and more than 95% of these were observed just once. The ten largest clones take up 1.5% to 2% of the sample. Study-wide findings and limitations: A total of about 180 TCR beta chains were listed by the study as associated with cytomegalovirus. It was suggested by the authors that the approach could potentially be generalized to other disease states and immunological phenotypes. All 120 or so repertoires were used to score co-occurrence in the validation cohort in a later analysis, because that analysis had no HLA typing for the cohort. Subsequent analysis determined that TCRs grouped into clusters in the first cohort also showed a tendency toward co-occurrence across the 90 to 150 validation repertoires, and 94% of cluster scores exceeded 0. Three of the identified cytomegalovirus-associated TCR beta chains were confirmed in vitro to be specific for cytomegalovirus antigens. The classifier was reported to diagnose cytomegalovirus status with high specificity and sensitivity in both the original and validation cohorts. Across donors, most TCR sequences were observed very rarely, whereas some public TCRs were present in many individuals.

Via the germline V gene (reference sequence), CDR1 is MNHEY and CDR2 SMNVEV. The CDR3 covers 16 residues, taking in both the cysteine and the phenylalanine. The entry retains the CDR3 DNA only, 48 bases that are in frame from base 1. The junction shows trimming of 6 bases on V and 7 bases on J, and the gene matches do not reach 9 bases of it. The donors belonged to the validation cohort of around 120 subjects, which was separate from the approximately 700-subject first cohort. Sequenced sample: PBMCs. This clonotype originated in a man younger than 35 in good health and CMV-seronegative. The sequence links TRBV27 to TRBJ1-4, with TRBD1 identical over 12 junction bases. The DNA sequence follows: TGTGCCAGCAGACCCCGACCGGGACAGGGGGCTGAAAAACTGTTTTTT. Its translation reads: CASRPRPGQGAEKLFF.